This T cell receptor beta chain was sequenced in a study of tumor-infiltrating lymphocytes in localized non-small cell lung cancer. Turning to this clone: Its target is not known.

Assay used: immunoSEQ multiplex PCR; TCRdb lists only in-frame clones, some missing. Altogether under 10,000 clones are present, 60% to 80% being singletons, with the ten largest covering 5% to 7%. The CDR3 loop spans 20 amino acids. The J segment lost 1 base and the V segment lost 3 bases, leaving 17 bases of the junction unmatched. The germline gives CDR1 ENHRY, CDR2 SYGVKD. Whole-study findings and limits: Only some patients had TCR sequencing, depending on available tissue. No T-cell fraction difference was seen between IM1 and IM2 tumors. TCRbeta sequencing showed higher T cell infiltration in tumors than uninvolved lung.

The TCR was taken from a human donor with non-small cell lung cancer. V gene TRBV10-3 combines with J gene TRBJ2-3; 9 nucleotides match TRBD2. Sample: uninvolved lung tissue not adjacent to the tumor. The CDR3 DNA sequence: TGTGCCATCAGTGAACCAACTGGTGTGCGGGAGGGCCGGGGCACAGATACGCAGTATTTT. Its protein product is CAISEPTGVREGRGTDTQYF.